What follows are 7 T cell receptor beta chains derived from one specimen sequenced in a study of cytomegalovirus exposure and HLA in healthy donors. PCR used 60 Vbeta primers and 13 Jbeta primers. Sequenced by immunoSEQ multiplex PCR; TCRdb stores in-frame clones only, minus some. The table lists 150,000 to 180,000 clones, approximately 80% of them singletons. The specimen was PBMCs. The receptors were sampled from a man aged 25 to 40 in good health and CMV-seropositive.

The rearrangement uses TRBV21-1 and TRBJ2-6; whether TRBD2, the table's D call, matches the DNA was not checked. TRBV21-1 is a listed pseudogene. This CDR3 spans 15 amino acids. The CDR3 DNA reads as TGTGCCAGCACAGTACCCGGGTCTGGGGCCAACGTCCTGACTTTC. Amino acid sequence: CASTVPGSGANVLTF.

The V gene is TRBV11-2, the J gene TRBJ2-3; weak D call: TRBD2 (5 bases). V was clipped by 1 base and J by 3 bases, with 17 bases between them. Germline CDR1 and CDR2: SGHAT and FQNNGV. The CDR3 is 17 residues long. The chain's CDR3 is CASSLGEPPGWTDTQYF. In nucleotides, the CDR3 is TGTGCCAGCAGCTTAGGGGAGCCTCCCGGCTGGACAGATACGCAGTATTTT.

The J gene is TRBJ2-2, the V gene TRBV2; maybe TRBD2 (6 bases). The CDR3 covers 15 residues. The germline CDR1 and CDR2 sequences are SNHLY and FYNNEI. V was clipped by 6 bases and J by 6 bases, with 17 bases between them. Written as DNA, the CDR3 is TGTGCCAGCAGACCCCGTCGACTAGGCCCCGGGGAGCTGTTTTTT. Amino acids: CASRPRRLGPGELFF.

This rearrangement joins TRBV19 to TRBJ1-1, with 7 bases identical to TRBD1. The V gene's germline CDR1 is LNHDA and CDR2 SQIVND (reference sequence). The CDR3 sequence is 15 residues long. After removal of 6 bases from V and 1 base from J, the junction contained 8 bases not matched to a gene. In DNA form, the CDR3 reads TGTGCCAGTAGGCTAATGACAGGGTCGAACACTGAAGCTTTCTTT. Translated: CASRLMTGSNTEAFF.

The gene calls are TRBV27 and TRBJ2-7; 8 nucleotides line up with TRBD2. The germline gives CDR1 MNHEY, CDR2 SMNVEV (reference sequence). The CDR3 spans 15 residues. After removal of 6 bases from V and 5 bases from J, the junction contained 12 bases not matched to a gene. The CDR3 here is CASRREVAGPHEQYF. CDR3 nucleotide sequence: TGTGCCAGCAGGCGAGAGGTAGCGGGACCCCACGAGCAGTACTTC.

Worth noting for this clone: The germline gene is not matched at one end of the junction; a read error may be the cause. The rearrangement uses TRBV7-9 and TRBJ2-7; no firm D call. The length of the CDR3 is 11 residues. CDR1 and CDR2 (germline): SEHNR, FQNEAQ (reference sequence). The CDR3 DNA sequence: TGTTCCAGCAGCTCCAACTACGAGCAGTACTTC. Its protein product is CSSSSNYEQYF.

Here the CDR3 reads CASSQKQETFTDTQYF. In DNA, the CDR3 is TGCGCCAGCAGCCAAAAACAGGAAACCTTCACAGATACGCAGTATTTT. The chain combines TRBV4-1 with TRBJ2-3, with D possibly TRBD1 on 5 matching bases. Looked up from germline, CDR1 is MGHRA and CDR2 is YSYEKL. CDR3 size: 16 residues. V was shortened by 2 bases and J by 2 bases, with 14 bases between the two germline ends.